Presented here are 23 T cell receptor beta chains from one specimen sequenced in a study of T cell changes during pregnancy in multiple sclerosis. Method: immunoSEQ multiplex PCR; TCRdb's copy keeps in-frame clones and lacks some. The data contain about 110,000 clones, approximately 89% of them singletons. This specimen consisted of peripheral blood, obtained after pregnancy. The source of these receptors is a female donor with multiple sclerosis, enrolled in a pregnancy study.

The CDR3 bases are TGTGCCAGCGGCCCGAACCCGAGTCGGACATTTTGGGATGGCTACACCTTC. Translated, it gives CASGPNPSRTFWDGYTF. The chain has TRBV5-4 and TRBJ1-2; TRBD1 is a possible D gene (5 bases). The V gene's germline CDR1 is SGHNT and CDR2 YYREEE (reference sequence). The CDR3 sequence is 17 residues long. Trimming took off 7 bases at V and 6 bases at J, with 28 bases between the two ends.

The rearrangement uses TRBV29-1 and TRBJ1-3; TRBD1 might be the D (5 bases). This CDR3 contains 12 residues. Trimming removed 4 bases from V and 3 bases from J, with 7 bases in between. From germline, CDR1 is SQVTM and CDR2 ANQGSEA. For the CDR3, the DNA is TGCAGCGTTGCCAGGGATGGAAACACCATATATTTT. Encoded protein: CSVARDGNTIYF.

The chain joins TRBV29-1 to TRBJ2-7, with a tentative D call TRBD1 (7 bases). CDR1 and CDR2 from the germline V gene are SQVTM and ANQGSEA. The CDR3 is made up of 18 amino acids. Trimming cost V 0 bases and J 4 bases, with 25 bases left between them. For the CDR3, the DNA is TGCAGCGTTGAAGATAGGGGGCCTACGGGGACTCCTGAGTACGAGCAGTACTTC. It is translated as CSVEDRGPTGTPEYEQYF.

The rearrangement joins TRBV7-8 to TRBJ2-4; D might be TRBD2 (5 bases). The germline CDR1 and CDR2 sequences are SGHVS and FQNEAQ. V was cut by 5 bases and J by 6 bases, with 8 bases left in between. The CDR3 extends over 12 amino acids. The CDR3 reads CASSTEGNIQYF. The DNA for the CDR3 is TGTGCCAGCAGCACCGAGGGAAACATTCAGTACTTC.

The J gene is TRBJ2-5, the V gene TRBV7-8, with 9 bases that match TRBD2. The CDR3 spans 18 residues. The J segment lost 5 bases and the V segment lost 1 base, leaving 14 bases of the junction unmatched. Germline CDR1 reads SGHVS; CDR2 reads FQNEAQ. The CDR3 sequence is CASSLGPLGGGARETQYF. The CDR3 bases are TGTGCCAGCAGCTTAGGACCACTGGGCGGGGGGGCGAGGGAGACCCAGTACTTC.

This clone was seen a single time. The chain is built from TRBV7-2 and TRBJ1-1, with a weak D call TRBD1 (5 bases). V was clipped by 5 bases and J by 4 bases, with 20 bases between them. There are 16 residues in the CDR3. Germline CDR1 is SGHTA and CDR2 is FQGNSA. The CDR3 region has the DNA TGTGCCAGCAGCCCCCATAGGGGCGGCTTTGGCACTGAAGCTTTCTTT. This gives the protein CASSPHRGGFGTEAFF.

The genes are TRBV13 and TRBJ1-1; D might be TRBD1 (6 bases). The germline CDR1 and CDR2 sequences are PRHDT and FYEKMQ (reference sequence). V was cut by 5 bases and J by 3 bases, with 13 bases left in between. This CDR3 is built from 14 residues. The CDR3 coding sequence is TGTGCCAGCAGCCCGCAGGGGAGGGACACTGAAGCTTTCTTT. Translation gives CASSPQGRDTEAFF.

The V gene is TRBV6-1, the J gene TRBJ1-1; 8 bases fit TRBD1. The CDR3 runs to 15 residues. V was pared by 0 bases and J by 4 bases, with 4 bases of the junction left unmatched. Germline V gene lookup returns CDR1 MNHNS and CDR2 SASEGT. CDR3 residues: CASSEATTGVTEAFF. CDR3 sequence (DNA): TGTGCCAGCAGTGAAGCAACGACAGGGGTCACTGAAGCTTTCTTT.

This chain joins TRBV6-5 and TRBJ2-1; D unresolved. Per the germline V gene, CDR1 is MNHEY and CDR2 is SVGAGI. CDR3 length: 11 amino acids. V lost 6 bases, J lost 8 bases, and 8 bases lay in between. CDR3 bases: TGTGCCAGCAGAACCCAGTATGAGCAGTTCTTC. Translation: CASRTQYEQFF.

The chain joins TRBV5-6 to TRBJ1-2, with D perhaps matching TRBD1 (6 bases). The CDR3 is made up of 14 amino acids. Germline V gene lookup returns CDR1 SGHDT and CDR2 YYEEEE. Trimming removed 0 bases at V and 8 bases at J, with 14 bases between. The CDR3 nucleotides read TGTGCCAGCAGCTTGGCCAACAGGGTCGACGGCTACACCTTC. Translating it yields CASSLANRVDGYTF.

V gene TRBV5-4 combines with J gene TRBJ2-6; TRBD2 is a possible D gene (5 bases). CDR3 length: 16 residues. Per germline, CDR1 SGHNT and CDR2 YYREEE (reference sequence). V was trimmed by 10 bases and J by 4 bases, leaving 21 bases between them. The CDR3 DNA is TGTGCCTCACAGACCCCCGGGGTGGCCGGGGCCAACGTCCTGACTTTC. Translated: CASQTPGVAGANVLTF.

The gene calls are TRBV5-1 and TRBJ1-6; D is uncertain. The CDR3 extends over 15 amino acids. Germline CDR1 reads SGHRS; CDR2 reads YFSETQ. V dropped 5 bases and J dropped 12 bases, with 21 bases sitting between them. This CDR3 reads CASRPDIQIARPLHF. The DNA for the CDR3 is TGCGCCAGCAGACCAGACATTCAGATCGCGCGACCCCTCCACTTT. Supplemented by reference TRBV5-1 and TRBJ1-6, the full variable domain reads KAGVTQTPRYLIKTRGQQVTLSCSPISGHRSVSWYQQTPGQGLQFLFEYFSETQRNKGNFPGRFSGRQFSNSRSEMNVSTLELGDSALYLCASRPDIQIARPLHFGNGTRLTVT.

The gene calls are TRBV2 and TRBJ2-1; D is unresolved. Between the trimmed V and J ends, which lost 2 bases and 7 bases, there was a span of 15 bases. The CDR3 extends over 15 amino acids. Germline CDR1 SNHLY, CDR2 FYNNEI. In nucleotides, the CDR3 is TGTGCCAGCAGTGAATTCTCTCCTAGAGGAAATGAGCAGTTCTTC. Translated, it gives CASSEFSPRGNEQFF.

In DNA, the CDR3 is TGTGCCAGCAGTACAGGGAGAAACGATGGCTACACCTTC. Its translation is CASSTGRNDGYTF. This chain connects TRBV6-6 to TRBJ1-2; D perhaps matches TRBD1 (6 bases). The germline CDR1 and CDR2 sequences are MNHNY and SVGAGI (reference sequence). This CDR3 is built from 13 residues. Trimming took off 5 bases at V and 6 bases at J, with 13 bases between the two ends.

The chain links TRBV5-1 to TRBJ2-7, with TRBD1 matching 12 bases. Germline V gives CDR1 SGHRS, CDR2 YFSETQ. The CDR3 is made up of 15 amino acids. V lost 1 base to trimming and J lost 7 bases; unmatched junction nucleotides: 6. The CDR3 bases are TGCGCCAGCAGCTTGATGGGGACAGGGGGCGAGGAGCAGTACTTC. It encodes CASSLMGTGGEEQYF.

CDR3 sequence: CASSHDGGWAFF. Written as DNA, the CDR3 is TGTGCCAGCAGCCACGACGGGGGATGGGCTTTCTTT. The chain joins TRBV5-5 to TRBJ1-1; TRBD1 might be the D (5 bases). Germline CDR1 reads SGHKS; CDR2 reads YYEKEE (reference sequence). The CDR3 is made up of 12 amino acids. V was clipped by 4 bases and J by 11 bases, with 15 bases between them. Full variable domain (missing parts from reference TRBV5-5 and TRBJ1-1): DAGVTQSPTHLIKTRGQQVTLRCSPISGHKSVSWYQQVLGQGPQFIFQYYEKEERGRGNFPDRFSARQFPNYSSELNVNALLLGDSALYLCASSHDGGWAFFGQGTRLTVV.

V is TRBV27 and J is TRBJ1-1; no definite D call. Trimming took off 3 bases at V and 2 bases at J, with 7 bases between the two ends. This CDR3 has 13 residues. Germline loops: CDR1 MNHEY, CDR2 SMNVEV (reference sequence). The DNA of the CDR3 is TGTGCCAGCAGTTTTGGAGGAAACACTGAAGCTTTCTTT. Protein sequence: CASSFGGNTEAFF.

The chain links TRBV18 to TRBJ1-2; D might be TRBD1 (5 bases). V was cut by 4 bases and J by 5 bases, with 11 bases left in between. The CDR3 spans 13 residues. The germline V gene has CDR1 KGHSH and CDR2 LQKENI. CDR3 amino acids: CASSLDRDYGYTF. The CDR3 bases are TGTGCCAGCTCACTAGACAGAGATTATGGCTACACCTTC.

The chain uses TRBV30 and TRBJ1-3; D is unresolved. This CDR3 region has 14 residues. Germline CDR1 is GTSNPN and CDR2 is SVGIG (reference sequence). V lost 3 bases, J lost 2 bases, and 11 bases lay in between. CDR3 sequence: CAWSAGRTGNTIYF. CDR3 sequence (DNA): TGTGCCTGGAGCGCCGGGAGAACTGGAAACACCATATATTTT.

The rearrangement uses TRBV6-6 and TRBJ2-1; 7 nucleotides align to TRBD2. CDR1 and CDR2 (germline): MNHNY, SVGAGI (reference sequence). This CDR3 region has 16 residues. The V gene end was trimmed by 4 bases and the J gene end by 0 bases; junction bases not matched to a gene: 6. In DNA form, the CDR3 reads TGTGCCAGCAGTTCAGCTAGCGGCAGCTCCTACAATGAGCAGTTCTTC. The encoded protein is CASSSASGSSYNEQFF.

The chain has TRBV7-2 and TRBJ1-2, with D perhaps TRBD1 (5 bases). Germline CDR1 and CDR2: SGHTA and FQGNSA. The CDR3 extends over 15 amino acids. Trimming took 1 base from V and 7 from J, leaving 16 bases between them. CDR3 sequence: CASSLGLSQGRGYTF. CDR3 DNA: TGTGCCAGCAGCTTAGGTCTTTCTCAGGGCCGTGGCTACACCTTC. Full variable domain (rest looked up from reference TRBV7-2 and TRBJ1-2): GAGVSQSPSNKVTEKGKDVELRCDPISGHTALYWYRQSLGQGLEFLIYFQGNSAPDKSGLPSDRFSAERTGGSVSTLTIQRTQQEDSAVYLCASSLGLSQGRGYTFGSGTRLTVV.

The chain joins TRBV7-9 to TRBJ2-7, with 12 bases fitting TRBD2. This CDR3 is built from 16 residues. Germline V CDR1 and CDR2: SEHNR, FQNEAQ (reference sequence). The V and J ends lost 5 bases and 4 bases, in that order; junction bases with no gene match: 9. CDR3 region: CASSGLLAGGIYEQYF. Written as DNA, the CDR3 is TGTGCCAGCAGCGGACTACTAGCGGGGGGTATTTACGAGCAGTACTTC.

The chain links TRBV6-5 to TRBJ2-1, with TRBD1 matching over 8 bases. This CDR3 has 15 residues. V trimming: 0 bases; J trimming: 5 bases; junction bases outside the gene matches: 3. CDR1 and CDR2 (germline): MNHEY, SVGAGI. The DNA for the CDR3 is TGTGCCAGCAGTTACTCACAGGGGGACCACAATGAGCAGTTCTTC. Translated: CASSYSQGDHNEQFF.